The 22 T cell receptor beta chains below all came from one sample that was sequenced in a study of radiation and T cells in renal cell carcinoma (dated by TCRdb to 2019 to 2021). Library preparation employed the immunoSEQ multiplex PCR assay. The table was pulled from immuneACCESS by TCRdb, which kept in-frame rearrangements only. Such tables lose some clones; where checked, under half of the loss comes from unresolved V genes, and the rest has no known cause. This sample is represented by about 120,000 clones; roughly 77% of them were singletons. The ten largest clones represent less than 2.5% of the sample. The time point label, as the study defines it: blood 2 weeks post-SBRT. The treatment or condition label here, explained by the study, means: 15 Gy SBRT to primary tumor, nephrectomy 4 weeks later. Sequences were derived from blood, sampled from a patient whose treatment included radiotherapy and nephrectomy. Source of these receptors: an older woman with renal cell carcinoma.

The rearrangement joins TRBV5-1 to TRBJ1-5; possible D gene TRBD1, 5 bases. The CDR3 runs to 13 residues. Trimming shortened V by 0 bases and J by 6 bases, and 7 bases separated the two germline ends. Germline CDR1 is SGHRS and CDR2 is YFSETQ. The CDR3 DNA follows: TGCGCCAGCAGCTTGGCAGGGCCTCAGCCCCAGCATTTT. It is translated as CASSLAGPQPQHF.

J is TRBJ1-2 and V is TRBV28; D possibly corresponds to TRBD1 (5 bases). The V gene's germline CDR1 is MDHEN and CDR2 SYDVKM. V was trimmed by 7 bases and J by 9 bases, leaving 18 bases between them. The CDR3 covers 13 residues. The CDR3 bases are TGTGCCAGCAAGGTTCGGGGGGAAGATCGCTACACCTTC. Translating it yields CASKVRGEDRYTF.

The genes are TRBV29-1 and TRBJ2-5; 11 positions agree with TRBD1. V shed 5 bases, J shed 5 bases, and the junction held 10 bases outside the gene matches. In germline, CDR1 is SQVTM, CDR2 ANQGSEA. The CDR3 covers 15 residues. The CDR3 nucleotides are TGCAGCGTTCTTGGACAGGGGGCGCCCCGGGAGACCCAGTACTTC. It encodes CSVLGQGAPRETQYF.

In nucleotides, the CDR3 is TGCGCCAGCAGCTTGGGGGACAGGGGGGCCTACGAGCAGTACTTC. This encodes CASSLGDRGAYEQYF. The gene calls are TRBV5-1 and TRBJ2-7; 11 positions agree with TRBD1. The germline V gene has CDR1 SGHRS and CDR2 YFSETQ. This CDR3 region has 15 residues. Trimming at V came to 0 bases and at J to 2 bases, leaving 1 base not matched to a gene.

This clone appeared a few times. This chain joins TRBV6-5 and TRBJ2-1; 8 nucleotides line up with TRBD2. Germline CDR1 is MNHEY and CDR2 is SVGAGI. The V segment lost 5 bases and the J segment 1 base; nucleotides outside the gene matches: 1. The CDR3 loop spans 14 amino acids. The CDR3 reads CASSERGSYNEQFF. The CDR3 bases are TGTGCCAGCAGTGAGCGGGGGTCCTACAATGAGCAGTTCTTC.

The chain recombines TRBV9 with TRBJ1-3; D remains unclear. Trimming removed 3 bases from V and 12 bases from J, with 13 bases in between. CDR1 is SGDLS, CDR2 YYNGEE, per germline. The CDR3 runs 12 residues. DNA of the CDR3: TGTGCCAGCAGCGCTTCAGCCGGCAACATATATTTT. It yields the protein CASSASAGNIYF.

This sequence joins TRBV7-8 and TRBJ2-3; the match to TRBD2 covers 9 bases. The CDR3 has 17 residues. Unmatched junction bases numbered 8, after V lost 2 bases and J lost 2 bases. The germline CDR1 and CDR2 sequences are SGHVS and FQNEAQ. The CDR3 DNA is TGTGCCAGCAGCTTACGGCTAGGCGGGAGGGCCACAGATACGCAGTATTTT. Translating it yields CASSLRLGGRATDTQYF.

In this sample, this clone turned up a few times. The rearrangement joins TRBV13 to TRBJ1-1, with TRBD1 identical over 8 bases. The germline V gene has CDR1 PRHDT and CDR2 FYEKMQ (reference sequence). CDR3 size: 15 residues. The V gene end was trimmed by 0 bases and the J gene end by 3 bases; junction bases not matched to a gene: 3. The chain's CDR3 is CASSLGTGVDTEAFF. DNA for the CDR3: TGTGCCAGCAGCTTAGGGACAGGGGTTGACACTGAAGCTTTCTTT.

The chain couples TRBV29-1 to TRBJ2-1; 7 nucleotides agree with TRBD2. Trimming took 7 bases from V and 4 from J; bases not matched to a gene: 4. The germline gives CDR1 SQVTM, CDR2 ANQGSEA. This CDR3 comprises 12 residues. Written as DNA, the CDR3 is TGCAGCGCTAGCGGAGGATACAATGAGCAGTTCTTC. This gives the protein CSASGGYNEQFF.

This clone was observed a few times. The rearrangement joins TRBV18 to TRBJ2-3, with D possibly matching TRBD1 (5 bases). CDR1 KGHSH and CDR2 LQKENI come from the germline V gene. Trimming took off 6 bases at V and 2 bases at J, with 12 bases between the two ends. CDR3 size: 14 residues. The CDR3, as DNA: TGTGCCAGCTCTCACGCGGACACCACAGATACGCAGTATTTT. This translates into CASSHADTTDTQYF.

This CDR3 is CASSERDRGPHNGYTF. In DNA form, the CDR3 reads TGTGCCAGCAGTGAACGGGACAGGGGGCCTCACAATGGCTACACCTTC. This sequence joins TRBV6-1 and TRBJ1-2; the match to TRBD1 covers 12 bases. Unmatched junction bases numbered 7, after V lost 2 bases and J lost 6 bases. Per the germline V gene, CDR1 is MNHNS and CDR2 is SASEGT. This CDR3 spans 16 amino acids.

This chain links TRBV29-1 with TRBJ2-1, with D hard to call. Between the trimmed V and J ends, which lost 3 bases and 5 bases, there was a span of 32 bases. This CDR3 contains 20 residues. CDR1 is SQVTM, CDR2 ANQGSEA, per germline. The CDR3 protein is CSVDGSLDHTRPAVNNEQFF. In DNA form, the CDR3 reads TGCAGCGTTGATGGGTCCTTGGACCACACAAGACCAGCCGTTAACAATGAGCAGTTCTTC.

In DNA form, the CDR3 reads TGTGCCTCCTCGGAAGATAGCGGGAGTTACAATGAGCAGTTCTTC. Translated: CASSEDSGSYNEQFF. V usage is TRBV7-2 and J usage is TRBJ2-1; TRBD2 matches at 9 bases. There are 15 residues in the CDR3. Germline loops: CDR1 SGHTA, CDR2 FQGNSA. Trimming took 11 bases from V and 4 from J; bases not matched to a gene: 12. Looking up the rest from reference TRBV7-2 and TRBJ2-1 gives the full variable domain: GAGVSQSPSNKVTEKGKDVELRCDPISGHTALYWYRQSLGQGLEFLIYFQGNSAPDKSGLPSDRFSAERTGGSVSTLTIQRTQQEDSAVYLCASSEDSGSYNEQFFGPGTRLTVL.

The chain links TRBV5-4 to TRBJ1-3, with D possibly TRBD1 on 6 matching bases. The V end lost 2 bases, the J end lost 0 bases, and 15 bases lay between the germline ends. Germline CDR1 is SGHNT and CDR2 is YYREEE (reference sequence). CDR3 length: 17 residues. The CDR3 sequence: CASSLQGGGRSGNTIYF. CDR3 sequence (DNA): TGTGCCAGCAGCTTACAGGGAGGTGGGCGCTCTGGAAACACCATATATTTT.

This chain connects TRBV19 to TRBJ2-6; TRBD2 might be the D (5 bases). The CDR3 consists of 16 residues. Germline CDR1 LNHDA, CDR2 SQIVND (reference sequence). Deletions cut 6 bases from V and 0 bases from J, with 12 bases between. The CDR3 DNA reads TGTGCCAGTAGCATAACTAGGTTCTCTGGGGCCAACGTCCTGACTTTC. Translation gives CASSITRFSGANVLTF.

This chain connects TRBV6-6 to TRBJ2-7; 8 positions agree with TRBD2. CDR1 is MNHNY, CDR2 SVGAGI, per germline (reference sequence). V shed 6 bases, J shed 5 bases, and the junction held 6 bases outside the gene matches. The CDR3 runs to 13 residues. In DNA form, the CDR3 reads TGTGCCAGCAGGGGTAGCGGGAACCACGAGCAGTACTTC. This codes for CASRGSGNHEQYF.

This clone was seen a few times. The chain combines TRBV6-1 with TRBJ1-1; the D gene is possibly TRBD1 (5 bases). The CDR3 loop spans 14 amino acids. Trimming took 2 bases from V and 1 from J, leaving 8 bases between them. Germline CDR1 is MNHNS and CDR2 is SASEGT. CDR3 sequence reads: CASSEPGTNTEAFF. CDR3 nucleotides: TGTGCCAGCAGTGAACCTGGGACGAACACTGAAGCTTTCTTT.

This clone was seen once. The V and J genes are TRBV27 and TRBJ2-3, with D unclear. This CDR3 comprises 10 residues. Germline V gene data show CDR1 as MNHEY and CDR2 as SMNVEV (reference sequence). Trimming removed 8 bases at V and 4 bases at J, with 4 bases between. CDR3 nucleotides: TGTGCCAGCGGTCCAGATACGCAGTATTTT. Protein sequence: CASGPDTQYF.

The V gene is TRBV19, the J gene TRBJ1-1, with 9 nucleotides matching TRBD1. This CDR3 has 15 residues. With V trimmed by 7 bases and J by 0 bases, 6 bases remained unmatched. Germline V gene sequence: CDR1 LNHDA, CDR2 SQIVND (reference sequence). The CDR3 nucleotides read TGTGCCAGTACCACCGGGACAGGGATGAACACTGAAGCTTTCTTT. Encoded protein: CASTTGTGMNTEAFF.

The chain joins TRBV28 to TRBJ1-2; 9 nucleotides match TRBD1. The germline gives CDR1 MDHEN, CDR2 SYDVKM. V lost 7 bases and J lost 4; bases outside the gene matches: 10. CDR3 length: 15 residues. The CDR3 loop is CASTLGDRDAYGYTF. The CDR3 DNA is TGTGCCAGCACCTTAGGGGACAGGGACGCCTATGGCTACACCTTC.

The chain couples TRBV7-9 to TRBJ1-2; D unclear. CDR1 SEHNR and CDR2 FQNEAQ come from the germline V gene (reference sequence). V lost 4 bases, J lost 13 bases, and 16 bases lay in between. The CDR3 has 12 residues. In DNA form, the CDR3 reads TGTGCCAGCAGCTACGGGCCGGGCGGGTCCACCTTC. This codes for CASSYGPGGSTF.

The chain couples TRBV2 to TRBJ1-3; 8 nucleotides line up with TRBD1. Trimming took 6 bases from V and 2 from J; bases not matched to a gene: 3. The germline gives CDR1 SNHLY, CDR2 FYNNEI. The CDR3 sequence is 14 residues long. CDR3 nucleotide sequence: TGTGCCAGCAGAGAACAGGGGGCTGGAAACACCATATATTTT. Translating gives CASREQGAGNTIYF.